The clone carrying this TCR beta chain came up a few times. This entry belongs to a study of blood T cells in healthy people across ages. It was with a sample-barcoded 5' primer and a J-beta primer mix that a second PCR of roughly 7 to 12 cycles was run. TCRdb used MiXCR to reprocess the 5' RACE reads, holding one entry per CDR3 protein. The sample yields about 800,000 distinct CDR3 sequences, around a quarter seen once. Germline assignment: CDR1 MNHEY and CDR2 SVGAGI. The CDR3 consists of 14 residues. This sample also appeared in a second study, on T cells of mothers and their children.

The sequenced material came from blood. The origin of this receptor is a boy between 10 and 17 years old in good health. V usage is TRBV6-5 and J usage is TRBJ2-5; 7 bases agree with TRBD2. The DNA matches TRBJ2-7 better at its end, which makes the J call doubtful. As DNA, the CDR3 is TGTGCCAGCAGGCCGGCAGGGACTACCTACGAGCAGTACTTC. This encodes CASRPAGTTYEQYF.